What follows are 30 T cell receptor beta chains derived from one specimen sequenced in a study of cytotoxic CD8 clonotypes in ibrutinib-treated CLL (TCRdb year 2021). Libraries were built with the immunoSEQ multiplex PCR assay. As stored in TCRdb, this immuneACCESS dataset retains in-frame rearrangements with V and J assigned. A fraction of the clones does not appear; measured against another copy, unresolved V genes explain less than half of the discrepancy, and the remainder lacks a known reason. The sample profile shows about 84,000 clones; approximately 86% of them were found once. The leading ten clones occupy around 5% of the sample. Source: PBMCs, taken before ibrutinib treatment. These receptors were collected from a human donor with chronic lymphocytic leukemia.

This rearrangement joins TRBV6-5 to TRBJ2-3; 8 nucleotides line up with TRBD2. V shed 0 bases and J 8 bases; nucleotides not matched to a gene: 7. Per the germline V gene, CDR1 is MNHEY and CDR2 is SVGAGI. The CDR3 contains 15 residues. In DNA form, the CDR3 reads TGTGCCAGCAGTTACTCTCTGGCTAGCGGGTCTACGCAGTATTTT. Protein product: CASSYSLASGSTQYF.

This clone was seen more than once but under ten times. The chain couples TRBV15 to TRBJ1-5; a possible D gene is TRBD1 (5 bases). Germline V lookup: CDR1 LNHNV, CDR2 YYDKDF (reference sequence). Trimming stripped 3 bases from V and 2 bases from J, with 8 bases between. This CDR3 has 14 residues. CDR3 amino acids: CATSRSGRNQPQHF. In DNA form, the CDR3 reads TGTGCCACCAGCAGGTCAGGGCGCAATCAGCCCCAGCATTTT.

CDR3 amino acids: CASSVGQLSSYEQYF. The CDR3 nucleotides read TGTGCCAGCAGCGTGGGACAGCTGAGCTCCTACGAGCAGTACTTC. The chain is built from TRBV9 and TRBJ2-7, with TRBD1 matching over 7 bases. The CDR3 is made up of 15 amino acids. V trimming: 2 bases; J trimming: 0 bases; junction bases outside the gene matches: 5. Germline CDR1 reads SGDLS; CDR2 reads YYNGEE.

This clone has only one observation. The rearrangement joins TRBV29-1 to TRBJ2-3, with D unresolved. This CDR3 contains 13 residues. Trimming left V 3 bases short and J 0 bases short, with 7 bases between. In germline, CDR1 is SQVTM, CDR2 ANQGSEA. CDR3 sequence: CSVDPRSTDTQYF. In DNA, the CDR3 is TGCAGCGTTGATCCTAGGAGCACAGATACGCAGTATTTT.

J is TRBJ2-5 and V is TRBV7-2, with no clear D. Germline lookup yields CDR1 SGHTA and CDR2 FQGNSA. V was cut by 4 bases and J by 6 bases, with 12 bases left in between. The CDR3 spans 13 residues. The chain's CDR3 is CASSSESGQTQYF. The CDR3 nucleotides are TGTGCCAGCAGCTCCGAAAGTGGACAGACCCAGTACTTC.

V is TRBV2 and J is TRBJ1-2; no clear D. CDR1 is SNHLY, CDR2 FYNNEI, per germline. This CDR3 spans 13 amino acids. Between the trimmed V and J ends, which lost 5 bases and 3 bases, there was a span of 10 bases. This CDR3 is CASSPDSDYGYTF. The CDR3 DNA follows: TGTGCCAGCAGTCCCGATTCGGACTATGGCTACACCTTC.

CDR3 in DNA: TGTGCCAGCAGTACCTACCGCGTCCCACTAGGATACGAGCAGTACTTC. Translated: CASSTYRVPLGYEQYF. The V gene is TRBV27, the J gene TRBJ2-7; possibly TRBD2 for D (5 bases). The germline V gene has CDR1 MNHEY and CDR2 SMNVEV (reference sequence). CDR3 length: 16 residues. V lost 5 bases and J lost 4, with 21 bases in between.

The chain recombines TRBV5-1 with TRBJ1-4, with 7 bases matching TRBD1. V trimming: 3 bases; J trimming: 6 bases; junction bases outside the gene matches: 8. Looked up from germline, CDR1 is SGHRS and CDR2 is YFSETQ. The CDR3 spans 15 residues. CDR3 amino acids: CASSSYRGEDEKLFF. CDR3 coding DNA: TGCGCCAGCAGCTCCTACAGGGGCGAGGATGAAAAACTGTTTTTT.

This clone was counted once. This rearrangement joins TRBV15 to TRBJ2-1; 9 nucleotides align to TRBD2. The CDR3 is made up of 16 amino acids. V lost 1 base, J lost 7 bases, and 8 bases stayed unmatched. Germline V gene lookup returns CDR1 LNHNV and CDR2 YYDKDF (reference sequence). This CDR3 is CATSRVGGRGRNEQFF. CDR3 coding DNA: TGTGCCACCAGCAGAGTGGGCGGGAGGGGTCGGAATGAGCAGTTCTTC.

This clone came up once. This CDR3 is also generated by other DNA sequences in the sample. The rearrangement links TRBV14 to TRBJ1-1; no reliable D call. Trimming pared 4 bases from V and 0 bases from J, leaving 9 bases between. Germline assignment: CDR1 SGHDN and CDR2 FVKESK. This CDR3 region has 14 residues. CDR3 sequence: CASSLAGMNTEAFF. In DNA, the CDR3 is TGTGCCAGCAGCCTGGCTGGAATGAACACTGAAGCTTTCTTT.

The CDR3 protein is CSDQRLDSNQPQHF. CDR3 coding DNA: TGCAGCGACCAAAGACTGGACAGTAATCAGCCCCAGCATTTT. The chain has TRBV29-1 and TRBJ1-5, with D possibly TRBD1 on 6 matching bases. V was trimmed by 7 bases and J by 4 bases, leaving 17 bases between them. The CDR3 extends over 14 amino acids. Germline V gives CDR1 SQVTM, CDR2 ANQGSEA.

This clone has just one count. A read error may account for a junction end that differs from germline. The genes are TRBV6-1 and TRBJ1-4; D gene unclear. The CDR3 contains 11 residues. From germline, CDR1 is MNHNS and CDR2 SASEGT. CDR3 loop: CASSEVGSRIF. DNA for the CDR3: TGTGCCAGCAGTGAAGTAGGGAGTAGGATTTTT.

The V gene is TRBV7-9, the J gene TRBJ2-5; D might be TRBD2 (5 bases). This CDR3 has 14 residues. The germline CDR1 and CDR2 sequences are SEHNR and FQNEAQ (reference sequence). With 5 bases removed from V and 2 bases from J, the gap between germline ends came to 12 bases. The CDR3 DNA sequence: TGTGCCAGCAGCGGCGGGCTAGCTCAAGAGACCCAGTACTTC. It codes for CASSGGLAQETQYF. Full variable domain (remainder filled in from reference TRBV7-9 and TRBJ2-5): DTGVSQNPRHKITKRGQNVTFRCDPISEHNRLYWYRQTLGQGPEFLTYFQNEAQLEKSRLLSDRFSAERPKGSFSTLEIQRTEQGDSAMYLCASSGGLAQETQYFGPGTRLLVL.

Within the sample, this clone is medium-sized (0.01 to 0.1%). The junction departs from germline at one end; a sequencing error may be responsible. This chain connects TRBV30 to TRBJ1-1, with D hard to call. The CDR3 consists of 11 residues. Germline assignment: CDR1 GTSNPN and CDR2 SVGIG (reference sequence). CDR3 amino acids: CAWSNSWNTIF. The CDR3 nucleotides are TGTGCCTGGAGCAACAGCTGGAATACTATCTTT.

The rearrangement uses TRBV2 and TRBJ2-3; TRBD1 is a possible D gene (5 bases). Trimming cost V 6 bases and J 0 bases, with 10 bases left between them. Germline V gives CDR1 SNHLY, CDR2 FYNNEI. This CDR3 is 14 amino acids long. CDR3 sequence (DNA): TGTGCCAGCAGCCGGCGACAGAGCACAGATACGCAGTATTTT. Translation: CASSRRQSTDTQYF.

The chain couples TRBV11-3 to TRBJ2-1; D call uncertain. The ends were cut back, 5 bases at V and 7 bases at J, with 9 bases in the middle. Germline loops: CDR1 SGHNT, CDR2 YENEEA. This CDR3 is 12 amino acids long. The chain's CDR3 is CASSPTKNEQFF. CDR3 bases: TGTGCCAGCAGCCCAACGAAAAATGAGCAGTTCTTC.

The gene calls are TRBV7-3 and TRBJ2-7; D is possibly TRBD1 (5 bases). Germline CDR1 reads SGHTA; CDR2 reads FQGTGA. Trimming cost V 5 bases and J 2 bases, with 10 bases left between them. The CDR3 is 13 amino acids. In DNA, the CDR3 is TGTGCCAGCAGCAAGACAGAGACCTACGAGCAGTACTTC. The encoded protein is CASSKTETYEQYF.

This rearrangement joins TRBV27 to TRBJ2-7, with 7 bases matching TRBD1. The CDR3 covers 16 residues. Germline V gives CDR1 MNHEY, CDR2 SMNVEV (reference sequence). The V segment lost 4 bases and the J segment 4 bases; nucleotides outside the gene matches: 13. CDR3: CASSWGTAAMGYEQYF. DNA of the CDR3: TGTGCCAGCAGTTGGGGGACAGCCGCAATGGGATACGAGCAGTACTTC.

This clone was seen a handful of times. The chain joins TRBV6-5 to TRBJ2-3; the match to TRBD2 covers 7 bases. Germline trimming cut 6 bases from V and 0 bases from J; bases unmatched to any gene: 6. Germline V gene data show CDR1 as MNHEY and CDR2 as SVGAGI. CDR3 length equals 15 residues. The CDR3: CASRPLATSTDTQYF. The CDR3 nucleotides are TGTGCCAGCAGGCCACTAGCGACTAGCACAGATACGCAGTATTTT.

This chain links TRBV6-5 with TRBJ2-3; tentative D call: TRBD2 (5 bases). Germline CDR1 MNHEY, CDR2 SVGAGI. V was shortened by 5 bases and J by 11 bases, with 17 bases between the two germline ends. The CDR3 length is 13 residues. The CDR3 loop reads CASSNGLAGGQYF. The CDR3 nucleotides read TGTGCCAGCAGTAACGGACTTGCCGGAGGGCAGTATTTT.

This clone was seen more than once but under ten times. The rearrangement joins TRBV4-2 to TRBJ1-1, with unresolved D. The CDR3 runs to 13 residues. V shed 0 bases and J shed 2 bases, with 4 bases lying between them. Germline V lookup: CDR1 LGHNA, CDR2 YNFKEQ. CDR3 protein: CASSQETNTEAFF. The DNA for the CDR3 is TGTGCCAGCAGCCAAGAGACTAACACTGAAGCTTTCTTT.

This sequence joins TRBV14 and TRBJ2-3; D call uncertain. The CDR3 is 13 residues long. Between the trimmed V and J ends, which lost 1 base and 9 bases, there was a span of 11 bases. Germline V gene sequence: CDR1 SGHDN, CDR2 FVKESK. The chain's CDR3 is CASSQGVGRTQYF. CDR3 nucleotides: TGTGCCAGCAGCCAAGGCGTAGGTCGGACGCAGTATTTT.

This chain connects TRBV12-5 to TRBJ1-5, with D possibly matching TRBD1 (5 bases). The CDR3 is made up of 15 amino acids. The ends were cut back, 1 base at V and 1 base at J, with 8 bases in the middle. Germline loops: CDR1 LGHNT, CDR2 FRNRAP. CDR3 sequence (DNA): TGTGCTAGTGGTTTGGAGGGACCGAGCAATCAGCCCCAGCATTTT. Protein sequence: CASGLEGPSNQPQHF.

The V call is TRBV7-9, the J call TRBJ2-1, with D uncertain. Germline V lookup: CDR1 SEHNR, CDR2 FQNEAQ (reference sequence). The length of the CDR3 is 13 residues. V was shortened by 1 base and J by 4 bases, with 5 bases between the two germline ends. CDR3 in amino acids: CASSLVSYNEQFF. Written as DNA, the CDR3 is TGTGCCAGCAGCTTAGTTTCGTACAATGAGCAGTTCTTC.

This clone was detected a few times. This chain connects TRBV4-1 to TRBJ2-7; tentatively, D is TRBD1 or TRBD2 (7 bases each). V shed 1 base and J shed 4 bases, with 14 bases lying between them. Per germline, CDR1 MGHRA and CDR2 YSYEKL. The CDR3 runs to 15 residues. The CDR3 reads CASSQVQGGAYEQYF. Written as DNA, the CDR3 is TGCGCCAGCAGCCAAGTGCAGGGGGGGGCGTACGAGCAGTACTTC.

This chain connects TRBV5-1 to TRBJ1-4; 7 bases fit TRBD1. Germline CDR1 reads SGHRS; CDR2 reads YFSETQ. After removal of 4 bases from V and 4 bases from J, the junction contained 7 bases not matched to a gene. CDR3 size: 15 residues. The CDR3 spells CASSRGTADNEKLFF. The DNA of the CDR3 is TGCGCCAGCAGCCGTGGGACAGCCGATAATGAAAAACTGTTTTTT.

This sequence joins TRBV18 and TRBJ2-2; D call uncertain. Germline CDR1 and CDR2: KGHSH and LQKENI. The CDR3 spans 12 residues. V gave up 6 bases and J gave up 2 bases, with 4 bases separating them. DNA of the CDR3: TGTGCCAGCTCCCGAAACACCGGGGAGCTGTTTTTT. Its protein is CASSRNTGELFF.

This clone qualifies as medium-sized. The chain joins TRBV6-5 to TRBJ1-2; 10 bases agree with TRBD1. J gave up 6 bases and V 6 bases, and 10 bases lay outside the gene matches. There are 15 residues in the CDR3. From germline, CDR1 is MNHEY and CDR2 SVGAGI. The CDR3 here is CASRPRQGALNGYTF. In DNA form, the CDR3 reads TGTGCCAGCAGACCACGACAGGGGGCGCTTAATGGCTACACCTTC.

This clone has just one count. This sequence joins TRBV25-1 and TRBJ2-3; 7 bases map to TRBD2. The length of the CDR3 is 13 residues. With V trimmed by 5 bases and J by 14 bases, 13 bases remained unmatched. Germline V gives CDR1 MGHDK, CDR2 SYGVNS. The CDR3 loop reads CASSWDWRSGTYF. The CDR3 region has the DNA TGTGCCAGCAGTTGGGATTGGAGGAGCGGGACGTATTTT. Full variable domain (outside the CDR3, taken from reference TRBV25-1 and TRBJ2-3): EADIYQTPRYLVIGTGKKITLECSQTMGHDKMYWYQQDPGMELHLIHYSYGVNSTEKGDLSSESTVSRIRTEHFPLTLESARPSHTSQYLCASSWDWRSGTYFGPGTRLTVL.

This chain uses TRBV27 with TRBJ2-5, with TRBD2 matching 9 bases. CDR3 size: 17 residues. After removal of 0 bases from V and 2 bases from J, the junction contained 7 bases not matched to a gene. CDR1 is MNHEY, CDR2 SMNVEV, per germline (reference sequence). The DNA of the CDR3 is TGTGCCAGCAGTTTATCTCAGGCGGGAGGGCCGCAAGAGACCCAGTACTTC. Its protein is CASSLSQAGGPQETQYF.